The 32 T cell receptor beta chains below were found in one sample sequenced in a study of glioma-infiltrating T cells after dendritic cell vaccination. The table came from immunoSEQ multiplex PCR; TCRdb's copy has only in-frame clones and leaves some out. The sample shows roughly 98,000 clones, approximately 84% of them seen only once. The material sequenced was blood, taken before dendritic cell vaccination. These TCRs come from a human donor with glioblastoma.

J is TRBJ2-5 and V is TRBV5-1; D is undetermined. V lost 2 bases, J lost 3 bases, and 14 bases lay in between. The germline V gene encodes CDR1 SGHRS and CDR2 YFSETQ. This CDR3 contains 15 residues. The CDR3 protein is CASSFNPQEKETQYF. CDR3 bases: TGCGCCAGCAGCTTCAACCCTCAGGAAAAAGAGACCCAGTACTTC.

The V call is TRBV4-1, the J call TRBJ2-7; a weak D match, TRBD2 (5 bases). The germline V gene encodes CDR1 MGHRA and CDR2 YSYEKL. The V and J ends lost 0 bases and 8 bases respectively, with 17 bases between them. The CDR3 extends over 15 amino acids. CDR3 DNA sequence: TGCGCCAGCAGCCAAGAGGCGGCACAGCGCGGGCAGCAGTACTTC. Amino acids: CASSQEAAQRGQQYF.

This chain connects TRBV9 to TRBJ1-1; 10 nucleotides line up with TRBD1. Germline V gene data show CDR1 as SGDLS and CDR2 as YYNGEE. V shed 2 bases, J shed 3 bases, and the junction held 4 bases outside the gene matches. The CDR3 covers 15 residues. CDR3 loop: CASSVSDRGDTEAFF. In DNA form, the CDR3 reads TGTGCCAGCAGCGTTTCGGACAGGGGGGACACTGAAGCTTTCTTT.

The chain couples TRBV7-9 to TRBJ2-7, with 9 bases that match TRBD2. With V trimmed by 5 bases and J by 0 bases, 5 bases remained unmatched. The CDR3 runs to 15 residues. From germline, CDR1 is SEHNR and CDR2 FQNEAQ (reference sequence). The CDR3 DNA reads as TGTGCCAGCAGCCCTAGCGGGATTAACTCCTACGAGCAGTACTTC. Translated: CASSPSGINSYEQYF. The complete variable domain, with remaining parts taken from reference TRBV7-9 and TRBJ2-7, reads DTGVSQNPRHKITKRGQNVTFRCDPISEHNRLYWYRQTLGQGPEFLTYFQNEAQLEKSRLLSDRFSAERPKGSFSTLEIQRTEQGDSAMYLCASSPSGINSYEQYFGPGTRLTVT.

The rearrangement uses TRBV19 and TRBJ1-2; possibly TRBD1 for D (6 bases). CDR1 is LNHDA and CDR2 is SQIVND in the germline V gene (reference sequence). The CDR3 covers 14 residues. The ends were cut back, 3 bases at V and 5 bases at J, with 13 bases in the middle. CDR3 sequence: CASSILYDRYGYTF. CDR3 DNA: TGTGCCAGTAGTATCCTTTACGACAGGTATGGCTACACCTTC.

V usage is TRBV27 and J usage is TRBJ2-1, with TRBD1 matching 8 bases. CDR1 MNHEY and CDR2 SMNVEV come from the germline V gene (reference sequence). The trim removed 6 bases at V and 9 bases at J, leaving 13 bases unmatched. There are 15 residues in the CDR3. CDR3 nucleotides: TGTGCCAGCAGGTCGGCAGGGGGCATACAAAGTGAGCAGTTCTTC. This sequence encodes CASRSAGGIQSEQFF.

This clone was found once. The rearrangement uses TRBV30 and TRBJ2-5; TRBD2 matches at 8 bases. The J call may be wrong; the DNA end is better matched by TRBJ2-7. CDR3 length equals 14 residues. Germline-derived CDR1 and CDR2 are GTSNPN and SVGIG (reference sequence). The CDR3 protein is CAWSVEGGGYEQYF. The CDR3, as DNA: TGTGCCTGGAGTGTTGAGGGCGGGGGGTACGAGCAGTACTTC.

The chain couples TRBV6-4 to TRBJ2-3, with D perhaps TRBD2 (5 bases). The CDR3 totals 15 residues. Trimming left V 4 bases short and J 4 bases short, with 15 bases between. CDR1 is MRHNA, CDR2 SNTAGT, per germline. The CDR3 bases are TGTGCCAGCAGTGCCGACTACCTTGGTGCAGATACGCAGTATTTT. Residues: CASSADYLGADTQYF.

V usage is TRBV2 and J usage is TRBJ2-3, with D possibly matching TRBD2 (6 bases). The CDR3 is 14 residues long. V dropped 1 base and J dropped 6 bases, with 11 bases sitting between them. The germline CDR1 and CDR2 sequences are SNHLY and FYNNEI. The DNA for the CDR3 is TGTGCCAGCAGTGAAGGGCGGGGTTTGGATACGCAGTATTTT. Translated, it gives CASSEGRGLDTQYF.

The chain links TRBV6-5 to TRBJ1-4, with 10 bases lining up with TRBD1. With V trimmed by 4 bases and J by 5 bases, 4 bases remained unmatched. Germline loops: CDR1 MNHEY, CDR2 SVGAGI. This CDR3 comprises 15 residues. The CDR3 sequence is CASSSRTGGNEKLFF. The CDR3 nucleotides read TGTGCCAGCAGTTCCCGGACAGGGGGAAATGAAAAACTGTTTTTT.

V gene TRBV7-9 combines with J gene TRBJ1-1; possibly TRBD1 for D (5 bases). Deletions cut 4 bases from V and 0 bases from J, with 9 bases between. This CDR3 comprises 14 residues. The germline gives CDR1 SEHNR, CDR2 FQNEAQ (reference sequence). Here the CDR3 reads CASSSGGMNTEAFF. As DNA, the CDR3 is TGTGCCAGCAGCTCGGGGGGTATGAACACTGAAGCTTTCTTT.

The rearrangement uses TRBV11-3 and TRBJ1-2, with 8 positions matching TRBD1. V was pared by 5 bases and J by 5 bases, with 7 bases of the junction left unmatched. This CDR3 comprises 14 residues. Germline V gene sequence: CDR1 SGHNT, CDR2 YENEEA. The CDR3 sequence is CASSQGQEAYGYTF. In DNA, the CDR3 is TGTGCCAGCAGCCAGGGACAGGAGGCATATGGCTACACCTTC.

This clone occurred once. This rearrangement joins TRBV9 to TRBJ2-5, with 8 bases matching TRBD2. Germline values: CDR1 SGDLS, CDR2 YYNGEE. Trimming at V came to 3 bases and at J to 6 bases, leaving 19 bases not matched to a gene. This CDR3 comprises 18 residues. CDR3 loop: CASSGQPGGGPVGQTQYF. In nucleotides, the CDR3 is TGTGCCAGCAGCGGCCAACCCGGGGGGGGGCCAGTCGGTCAGACCCAGTACTTC.

This chain joins TRBV9 and TRBJ2-1, with 9 bases aligning to TRBD2. CDR1 SGDLS and CDR2 YYNGEE come from the germline V gene. This CDR3 is 15 amino acids long. V trimming: 3 bases; J trimming: 5 bases; junction bases outside the gene matches: 6. CDR3 in amino acids: CASSDSGRLNNEQFF. The CDR3 coding sequence is TGTGCCAGCAGCGATAGCGGGAGATTGAACAATGAGCAGTTCTTC.

The chain carries TRBV5-1 and TRBJ2-5; TRBD1 is a possible D gene (5 bases). V lost 0 bases, J lost 1 base, and 10 bases lay in between. The CDR3 covers 15 residues. Germline V CDR1 and CDR2: SGHRS, YFSETQ. The DNA for the CDR3 is TGCGCCAGCAGCTTGGGCAGGGCCTTCCAAGAGACCCAGTACTTC. Translated: CASSLGRAFQETQYF.

This clone came up once. This chain uses TRBV5-1 with TRBJ2-2; TRBD1 is a possible D gene (5 bases). This CDR3 region has 13 residues. From germline, CDR1 is SGHRS and CDR2 YFSETQ. V lost 2 bases to trimming and J lost 6 bases, with 8 bases between them. The CDR3 is CASSLLRAGELFF. The DNA for the CDR3 is TGCGCCAGCAGCTTACTCAGGGCCGGGGAGCTGTTTTTT.

This chain uses TRBV10-3 with TRBJ2-5; 7 nucleotides align to TRBD1. Germline-derived CDR1 and CDR2 are ENHRY and SYGVKD. The CDR3 spans 14 residues. The J segment lost 6 bases and the V segment lost 6 bases, leaving 10 bases of the junction unmatched. Written as DNA, the CDR3 is TGTGCCATCAGCCCCGAGACAGGGTGGAAGACCCAGTACTTC. Translation gives CAISPETGWKTQYF.

This clone was seen at least ten times. The chain links TRBV2 to TRBJ2-7, with 8 bases lining up with TRBD2. Trimming cost V 6 bases and J 4 bases; bases outside gene matches: 2. CDR1 and CDR2 from the germline V gene are SNHLY and FYNNEI. CDR3 length equals 12 residues. The DNA of the CDR3 is TGTGCCAGCAGCGGGACTAGGTACGAGCAGTACTTC. Its translation: CASSGTRYEQYF.

This chain connects TRBV5-5 to TRBJ2-7; TRBD2 matches 12 bases. The CDR3 covers 14 residues. Germline CDR1 and CDR2: SGHKS and YYEKEE (reference sequence). J gave up 4 bases and V 4 bases, and 3 bases lay outside the gene matches. For the CDR3, the DNA is TGTGCCAGCAGCCTCGGGACTAGCGGGTACGAGCAGTACTTC. Translated: CASSLGTSGYEQYF. Complete variable domain (other parts from reference TRBV5-5 and TRBJ2-7): DAGVTQSPTHLIKTRGQQVTLRCSPISGHKSVSWYQQVLGQGPQFIFQYYEKEERGRGNFPDRFSARQFPNYSSELNVNALLLGDSALYLCASSLGTSGYEQYFGPGTRLTVT.

The rearrangement joins TRBV7-3 to TRBJ2-3; 9 bases line up with TRBD2. Germline assignment: CDR1 SGHTA and CDR2 FQGTGA. The CDR3 loop spans 17 amino acids. V trimming: 2 bases; J trimming: 1 base; junction bases outside the gene matches: 7. Here the CDR3 reads CASSLWGGRDGTDTQYF. CDR3 bases: TGTGCCAGCAGCTTATGGGGCGGGAGGGACGGCACAGATACGCAGTATTTT.

The chain uses TRBV6-1 and TRBJ1-1, with D possibly TRBD1 on 5 matching bases. Germline values: CDR1 MNHNS, CDR2 SASEGT. The V and J ends lost 3 bases and 4 bases respectively, with 15 bases between them. The CDR3 consists of 15 residues. CDR3 amino acids: CASSEPAGPVTEAFF. The CDR3, as DNA: TGTGCCAGCAGTGAGCCAGCGGGGCCAGTCACTGAAGCTTTCTTT.

The chain links TRBV4-1 to TRBJ2-7; TRBD2 aligns across 13 bases. Germline V CDR1 and CDR2: MGHRA, YSYEKL. The CDR3 spans 19 residues. V trimming: 0 bases; J trimming: 2 bases; junction bases outside the gene matches: 10. This CDR3 is CASSQEGPGLAGATYEQYF. The CDR3 DNA reads TGCGCCAGCAGCCAAGAGGGTCCCGGACTAGCGGGGGCTACCTACGAGCAGTACTTC.

The rearrangement uses TRBV9 and TRBJ1-5; maybe TRBD1 (6 bases). The CDR3 loop spans 14 amino acids. From germline, CDR1 is SGDLS and CDR2 YYNGEE. V shed 3 bases and J shed 7 bases, with 14 bases lying between them. CDR3 residues: CASSEGGGLQPQHF. The CDR3 DNA reads as TGTGCCAGCAGCGAAGGCGGGGGCTTACAGCCCCAGCATTTT.

The rearrangement joins TRBV6-1 to TRBJ1-1, with D unresolved. V dropped 0 bases and J dropped 5 bases, with 13 bases sitting between them. Per the germline V gene, CDR1 is MNHNS and CDR2 is SASEGT. CDR3 length: 15 amino acids. The CDR3 DNA reads TGTGCCAGCAGTGAAGCGCTTCCAGGAGGGACTGAAGCTTTCTTT. This codes for CASSEALPGGTEAFF.

J is TRBJ1-5 and V is TRBV5-1, with 8 bases matching TRBD1. CDR3 length: 12 amino acids. Germline CDR1 and CDR2: SGHRS and YFSETQ. Unmatched junction bases numbered 8, after V lost 8 bases and J lost 10 bases. As DNA, the CDR3 is TGCGCCAGTATACAGGGGGTTTTACCCCAGCATTTT. This sequence encodes CASIQGVLPQHF.

V usage is TRBV7-3 and J usage is TRBJ1-6, with 9 nucleotides matching TRBD1. The CDR3 has 17 residues. Germline trimming cut 2 bases from V and 8 bases from J; bases unmatched to any gene: 10. Germline lookup yields CDR1 SGHTA and CDR2 FQGTGA. CDR3 in amino acids: CASSLFPPGQGYSPLHF. The DNA for the CDR3 is TGTGCCAGCAGCTTATTTCCCCCGGGACAGGGTTATTCACCCCTCCACTTT.

The CDR3 DNA reads as TGTGCCAGCAGACACGACAGGGGGGGCTTTGGTGCAGATACGCAGTATTTT. It is translated as CASRHDRGGFGADTQYF. V gene TRBV27 combines with J gene TRBJ2-3; 9 positions match TRBD1. The CDR3 is made up of 17 amino acids. Germline CDR1 reads MNHEY; CDR2 reads SMNVEV (reference sequence). The J segment lost 4 bases and the V segment lost 6 bases, leaving 14 bases of the junction unmatched.

V gene TRBV15 combines with J gene TRBJ1-2, with D uncertain. Germline V gives CDR1 LNHNV, CDR2 YYDKDF (reference sequence). V lost 0 bases and J 5 bases, leaving 13 bases between the germline ends. This CDR3 has 15 residues. CDR3 loop: CATSRDPHTLYGYTF. CDR3 sequence (DNA): TGTGCCACCAGCAGAGATCCCCACACGTTGTATGGCTACACCTTC.

The chain employs TRBV7-2 and TRBJ2-5, with TRBD2 identical over 7 bases. Germline CDR1 and CDR2: SGHTA and FQGNSA. This CDR3 is built from 15 residues. V lost 3 bases to trimming and J lost 2 bases; unmatched junction nucleotides: 6. CDR3 protein: CASSFASGGQETQYF. CDR3 nucleotide sequence: TGTGCCAGCAGCTTCGCTAGCGGCGGGCAAGAGACCCAGTACTTC.

The count of this clone is one. V is TRBV6-5 and J is TRBJ1-5; D not certain. The germline CDR1 and CDR2 sequences are MNHEY and SVGAGI. The CDR3 is 13 residues long. V gave up 7 bases and J gave up 5 bases, with 12 bases separating them. Written as DNA, the CDR3 is TGTGCCAGCACGCGGAGCCGTGATCAGCCCCAGCATTTT. This sequence encodes CASTRSRDQPQHF.

This clone was detected only once. This sequence joins TRBV6-4 and TRBJ2-7; no clear D. CDR3 size: 15 residues. V lost 9 bases to trimming and J lost 0 bases, with 18 bases between them. Germline values: CDR1 MRHNA, CDR2 SNTAGT. The CDR3 loop is CARPKKTVGSYEQYF. The CDR3 DNA follows: TGTGCCAGACCAAAAAAAACAGTGGGCTCCTACGAGCAGTACTTC.

The CDR3 DNA sequence: TGTGCCAGCAGCTCCGGGGTACTCCGGGAGCTGTTTTTT. Protein sequence: CASSSGVLRELFF. V gene TRBV7-6 combines with J gene TRBJ2-2; possibly TRBD2 for D (5 bases). CDR1 SGHVS and CDR2 FNYEAQ come from the germline V gene. The CDR3 extends over 13 amino acids. Trimming shortened V by 4 bases and J by 9 bases, and 12 bases separated the two germline ends.